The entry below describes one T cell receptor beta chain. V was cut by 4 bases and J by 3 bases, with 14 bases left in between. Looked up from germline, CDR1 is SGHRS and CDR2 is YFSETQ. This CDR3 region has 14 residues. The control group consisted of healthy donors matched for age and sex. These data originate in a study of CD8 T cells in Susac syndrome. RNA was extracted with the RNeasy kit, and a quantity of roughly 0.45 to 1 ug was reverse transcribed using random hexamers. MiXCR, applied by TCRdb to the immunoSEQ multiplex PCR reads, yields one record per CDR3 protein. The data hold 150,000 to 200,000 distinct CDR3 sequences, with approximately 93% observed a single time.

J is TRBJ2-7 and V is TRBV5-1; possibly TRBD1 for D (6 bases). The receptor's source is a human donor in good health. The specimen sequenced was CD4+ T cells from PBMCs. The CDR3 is CASSTDRPDYEQYF. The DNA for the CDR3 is TGCGCCAGCAGCACAGACAGGCCAGACTACGAGCAGTACTTC.